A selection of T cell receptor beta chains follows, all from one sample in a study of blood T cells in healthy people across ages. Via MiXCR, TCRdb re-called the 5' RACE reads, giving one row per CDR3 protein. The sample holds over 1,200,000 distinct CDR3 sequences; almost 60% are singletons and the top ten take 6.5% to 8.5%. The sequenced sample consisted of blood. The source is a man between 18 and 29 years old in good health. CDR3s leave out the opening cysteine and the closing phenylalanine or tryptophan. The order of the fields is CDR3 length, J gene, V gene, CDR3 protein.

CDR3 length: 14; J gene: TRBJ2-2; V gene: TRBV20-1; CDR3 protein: SATPERGMNTGELF
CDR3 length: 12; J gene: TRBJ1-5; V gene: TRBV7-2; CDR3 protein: ASSLMVTGQPQH
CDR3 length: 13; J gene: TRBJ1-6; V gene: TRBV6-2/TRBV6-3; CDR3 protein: ASSYPHRGNSPLH
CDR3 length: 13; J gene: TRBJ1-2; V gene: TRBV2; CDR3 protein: ASTVQGLPNYGYT
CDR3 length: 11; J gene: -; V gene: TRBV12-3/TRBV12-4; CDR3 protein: ASSLRESHEQY
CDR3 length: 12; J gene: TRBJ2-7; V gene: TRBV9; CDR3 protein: ASSVGGSVIEQY
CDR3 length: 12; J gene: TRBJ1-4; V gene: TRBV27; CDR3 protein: ASSQTQGGEKLF
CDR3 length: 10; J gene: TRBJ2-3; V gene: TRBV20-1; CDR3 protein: SARDPVHTQY
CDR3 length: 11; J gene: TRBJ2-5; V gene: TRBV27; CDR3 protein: ASSLYLRETQY
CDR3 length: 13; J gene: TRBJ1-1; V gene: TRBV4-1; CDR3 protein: ASSPIQGRNTEAF
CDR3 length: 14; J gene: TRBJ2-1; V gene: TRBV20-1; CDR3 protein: SARADLGRSYNEQF
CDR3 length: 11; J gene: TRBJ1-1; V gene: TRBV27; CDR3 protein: ASNNIRGTEAF
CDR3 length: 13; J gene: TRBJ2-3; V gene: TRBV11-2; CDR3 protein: TSSLQGTPKDTQY
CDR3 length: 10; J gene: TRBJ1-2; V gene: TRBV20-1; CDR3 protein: SASGQTYGYT
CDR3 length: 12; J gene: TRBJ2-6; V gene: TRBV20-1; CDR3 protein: SADRGSGANVLT
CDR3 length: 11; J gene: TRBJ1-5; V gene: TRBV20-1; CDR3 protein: SATDRAHQPQH
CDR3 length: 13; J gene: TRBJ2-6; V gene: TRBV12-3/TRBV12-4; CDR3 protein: ASTMKAVGANVLT
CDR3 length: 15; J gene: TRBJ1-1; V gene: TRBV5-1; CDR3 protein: ASSTTPSTVLNTEAF
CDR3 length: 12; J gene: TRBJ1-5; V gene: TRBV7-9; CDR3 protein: ASSLSGETQPQH
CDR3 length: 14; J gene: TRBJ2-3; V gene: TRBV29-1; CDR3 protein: SVEDPTGYRTDTQY
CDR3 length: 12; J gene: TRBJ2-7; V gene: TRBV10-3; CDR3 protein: AISRAGGQVEQY
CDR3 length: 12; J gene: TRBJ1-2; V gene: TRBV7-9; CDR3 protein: ASSPETVSYGYT
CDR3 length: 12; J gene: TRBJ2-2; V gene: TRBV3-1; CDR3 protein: ASSQVARAGELF
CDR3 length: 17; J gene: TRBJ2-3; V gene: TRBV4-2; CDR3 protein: ASSQPPGRGTPSTDTQY
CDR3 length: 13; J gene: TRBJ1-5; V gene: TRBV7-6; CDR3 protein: ASSSTGDSNQPQH
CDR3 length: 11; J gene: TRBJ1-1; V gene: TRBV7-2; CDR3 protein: ASSPWANTEAF
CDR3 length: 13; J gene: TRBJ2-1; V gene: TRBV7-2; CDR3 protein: ASSLDRGVWSEQF
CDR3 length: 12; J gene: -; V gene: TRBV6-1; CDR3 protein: ASSDWARTYEQY
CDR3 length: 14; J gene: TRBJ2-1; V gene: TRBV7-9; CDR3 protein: ASSLVWREGHNEQF
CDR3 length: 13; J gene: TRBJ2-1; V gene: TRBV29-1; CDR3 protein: SVEFLAGVKNEQF
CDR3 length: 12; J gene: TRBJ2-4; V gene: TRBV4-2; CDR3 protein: ASSQVGRTDIQY
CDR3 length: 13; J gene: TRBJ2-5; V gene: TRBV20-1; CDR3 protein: SAKITGGPQETQY
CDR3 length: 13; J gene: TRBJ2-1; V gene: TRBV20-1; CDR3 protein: SASLPGGENNEQF
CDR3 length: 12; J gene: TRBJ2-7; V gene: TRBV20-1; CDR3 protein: STRPTGTTYEQY
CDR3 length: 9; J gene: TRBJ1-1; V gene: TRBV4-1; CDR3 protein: ASSQGAGAF
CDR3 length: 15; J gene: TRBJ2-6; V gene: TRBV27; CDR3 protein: ASSSTSGSLGANVLT
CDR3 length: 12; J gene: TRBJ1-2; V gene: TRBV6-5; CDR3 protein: ASSHPGQGNGYT
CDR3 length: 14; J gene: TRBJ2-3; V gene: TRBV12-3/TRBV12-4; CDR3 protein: ASSLRGQAQADTQY